This paragraph reports one T cell receptor (beta chain). Per the original methods: Nucleated cell number was recorded as an estimate derived from reference gene primer amplification. Only in-frame clones appear in the TCRdb table, and some are missing; sequencing was by immunoSEQ multiplex PCR. From that table come the V and J calls and clone size; the DNA was used to work out D and trimming. The sample lists hundreds of thousands of clones, roughly nine tenths occurring once. The V and J ends lost 3 bases and 9 bases respectively, with 12 bases between them. Germline CDR1 MNHEY, CDR2 SVGAGI. There are 14 residues in the CDR3. This specimen belongs to a study of blood T cell repertoires in COVID-19. Across the whole study: Whether acute or convalescent, the COVID-19 samples came from the United States, Italy and Spain. PBMCs, B-cell-depleted T cells, or T cells were the source of the cDNA or gDNA that made up the material.

The chain recombines TRBV6-5 with TRBJ1-6; D gene unclear. Sequencing used peripheral blood. This receptor was taken from a man aged 40-50 years with acute or convalescent COVID-19. The CDR3 is CASSYWTRGSPLHF. As DNA, the CDR3 is TGTGCCAGCAGTTATTGGACGCGGGGTTCACCCCTCCACTTT.